This T cell receptor beta chain was retrieved from a study of blood T cell repertoires in COVID-19. For the study at large: Sources were T cells, B-cell-depleted T cells, or PBMCs; the material itself was cDNA or gDNA.

The CDR3 has 13 residues. Germline V gene sequence: CDR1 SQVTM, CDR2 ANQGSEA. This clone was counted a single time. As handled by the study authors: Amplification with reference gene primers provided the estimates of nucleated cell counts. TCRdb's table, derived via immunoSEQ multiplex PCR, lists solely in-frame clones and lacks some. V, J and clone size reflect that table, while D and trimming were determined from the DNA. The table lists 93,000 or so clones, about 92% of them singletons. The V call is TRBV29-1, the J call TRBJ2-1; 9 bases are shared with TRBD1. Sequenced: peripheral blood. The receptor was isolated from an elderly woman in a cohort sampled during active COVID-19. DNA of the CDR3: TGCACCTATTTGGGACAGGGCTACAATGAGCAGTTCTTC. It translates to CTYLGQGYNEQFF.